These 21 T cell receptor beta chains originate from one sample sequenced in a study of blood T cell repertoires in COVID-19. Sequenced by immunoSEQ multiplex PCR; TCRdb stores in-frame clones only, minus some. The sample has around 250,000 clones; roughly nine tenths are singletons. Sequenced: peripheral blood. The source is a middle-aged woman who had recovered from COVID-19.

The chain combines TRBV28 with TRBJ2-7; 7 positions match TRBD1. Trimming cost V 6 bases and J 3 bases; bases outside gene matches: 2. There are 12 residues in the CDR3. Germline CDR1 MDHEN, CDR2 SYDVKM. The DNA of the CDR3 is TGTGCCAGCAGGCCAGGGGGCTACGAGCAGTACTTC. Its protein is CASRPGGYEQYF.

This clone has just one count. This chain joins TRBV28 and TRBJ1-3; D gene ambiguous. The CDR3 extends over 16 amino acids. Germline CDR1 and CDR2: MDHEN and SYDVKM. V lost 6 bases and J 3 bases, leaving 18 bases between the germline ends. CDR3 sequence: CASSSPGVEGGNTIYF. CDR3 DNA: TGTGCCAGCAGCTCCCCCGGGGTGGAAGGTGGAAACACCATATATTTT.

This CDR3 is CASRRGSYNEQFF. The CDR3 nucleotides read TGTGCCAGCAGGCGGGGCTCCTACAATGAGCAGTTCTTC. The chain employs TRBV12-3 or TRBV12-4 and TRBJ2-1; the D gene is possibly TRBD2 (6 bases). Trimming stripped 6 bases from V and 0 bases from J, with 6 bases between. The CDR3 contains 13 residues.

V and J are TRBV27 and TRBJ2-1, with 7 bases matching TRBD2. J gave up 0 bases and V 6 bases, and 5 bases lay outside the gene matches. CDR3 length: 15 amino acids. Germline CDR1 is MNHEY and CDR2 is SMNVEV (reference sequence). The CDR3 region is CASRTGGGSYNEQFF. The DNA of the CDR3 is TGTGCCAGCAGGACGGGAGGAGGCTCCTACAATGAGCAGTTCTTC.

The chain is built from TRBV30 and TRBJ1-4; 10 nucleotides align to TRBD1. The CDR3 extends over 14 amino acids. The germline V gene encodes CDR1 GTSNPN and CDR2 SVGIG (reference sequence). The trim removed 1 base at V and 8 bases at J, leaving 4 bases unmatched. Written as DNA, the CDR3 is TGTGCCTGGAGTGGACAGGGGGCTTGGGAAAAACTGTTTTTT. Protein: CAWSGQGAWEKLFF.

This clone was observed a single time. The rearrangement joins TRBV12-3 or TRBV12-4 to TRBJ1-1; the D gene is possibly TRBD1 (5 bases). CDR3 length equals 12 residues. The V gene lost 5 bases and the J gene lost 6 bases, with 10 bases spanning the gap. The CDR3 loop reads CASSRPGAEAFF. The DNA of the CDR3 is TGTGCCAGCAGTCGCCCGGGGGCTGAAGCTTTCTTT.

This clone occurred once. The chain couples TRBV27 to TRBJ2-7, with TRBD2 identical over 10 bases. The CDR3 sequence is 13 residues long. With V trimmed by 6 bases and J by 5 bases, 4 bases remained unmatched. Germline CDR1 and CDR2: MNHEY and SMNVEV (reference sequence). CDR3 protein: CASRTSGSHEQYF. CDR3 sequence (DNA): TGTGCCAGCAGGACTAGCGGGTCCCACGAGCAGTACTTC.

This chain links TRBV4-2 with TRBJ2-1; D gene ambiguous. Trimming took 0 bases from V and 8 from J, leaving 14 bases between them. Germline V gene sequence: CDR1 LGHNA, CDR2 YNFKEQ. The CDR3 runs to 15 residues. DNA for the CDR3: TGTGCCAGCAGCCAAGATTCCGGAGCCCGGGATGAGCAGTTCTTC. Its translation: CASSQDSGARDEQFF.

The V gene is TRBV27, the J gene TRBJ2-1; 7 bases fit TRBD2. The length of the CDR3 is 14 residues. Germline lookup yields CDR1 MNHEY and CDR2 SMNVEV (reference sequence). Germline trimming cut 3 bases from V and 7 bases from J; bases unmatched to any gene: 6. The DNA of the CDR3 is TGTGCCAGCAGTTTCCGCGGGAGTGGGAATGAGCAGTTCTTC. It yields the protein CASSFRGSGNEQFF.

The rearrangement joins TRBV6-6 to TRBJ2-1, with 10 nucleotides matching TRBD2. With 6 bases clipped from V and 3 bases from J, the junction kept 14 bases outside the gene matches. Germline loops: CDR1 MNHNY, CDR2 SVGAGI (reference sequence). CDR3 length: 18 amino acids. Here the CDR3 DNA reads TGTGCCAGCAGCCGACTTCCCGGGCTAGCGGGAGACTACAATGAGCAGTTCTTC. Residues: CASSRLPGLAGDYNEQFF.

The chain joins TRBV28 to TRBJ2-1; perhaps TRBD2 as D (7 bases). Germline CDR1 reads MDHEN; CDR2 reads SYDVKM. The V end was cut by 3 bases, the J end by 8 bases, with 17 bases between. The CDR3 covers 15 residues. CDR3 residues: CASSFGGSRGHEQFF. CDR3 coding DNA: TGTGCCAGCAGTTTTGGCGGGAGCAGGGGCCATGAGCAGTTCTTC.

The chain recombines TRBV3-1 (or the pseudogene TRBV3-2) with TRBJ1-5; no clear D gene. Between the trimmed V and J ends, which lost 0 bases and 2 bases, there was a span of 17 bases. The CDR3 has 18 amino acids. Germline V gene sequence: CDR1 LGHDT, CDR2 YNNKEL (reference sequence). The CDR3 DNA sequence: TGTGCCAGCAGCCAAGATCCCCCGGGGAAGTTAGGCAATCAGCCCCAGCATTTT. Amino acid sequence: CASSQDPPGKLGNQPQHF.

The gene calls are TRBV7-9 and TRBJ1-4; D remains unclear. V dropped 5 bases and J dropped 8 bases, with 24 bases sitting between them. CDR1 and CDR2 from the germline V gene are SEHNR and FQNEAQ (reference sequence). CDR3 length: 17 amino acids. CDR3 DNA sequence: TGTGCCAGCAGCGTCAAGAGCCTACGCGGCAAATCCGAAAAACTGTTTTTT. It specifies CASSVKSLRGKSEKLFF.

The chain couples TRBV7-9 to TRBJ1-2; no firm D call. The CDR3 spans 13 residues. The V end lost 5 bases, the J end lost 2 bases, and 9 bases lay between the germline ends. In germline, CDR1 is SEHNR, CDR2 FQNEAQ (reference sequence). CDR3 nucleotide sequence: TGTGCCAGCAGCCCCCTGTCCAACTATGGCTACACCTTC. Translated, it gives CASSPLSNYGYTF.

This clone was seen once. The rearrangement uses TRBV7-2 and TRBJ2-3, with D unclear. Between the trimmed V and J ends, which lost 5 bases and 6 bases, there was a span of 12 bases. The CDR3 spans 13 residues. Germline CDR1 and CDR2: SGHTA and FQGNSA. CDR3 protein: CASSQQLTDTQYF. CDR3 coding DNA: TGTGCCAGCAGCCAACAATTAACGGATACGCAGTATTTT. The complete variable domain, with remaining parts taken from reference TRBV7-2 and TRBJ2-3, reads GAGVSQSPSNKVTEKGKDVELRCDPISGHTALYWYRQSLGQGLEFLIYFQGNSAPDKSGLPSDRFSAERTGGSVSTLTIQRTQQEDSAVYLCASSQQLTDTQYFGPGTRLTVL.

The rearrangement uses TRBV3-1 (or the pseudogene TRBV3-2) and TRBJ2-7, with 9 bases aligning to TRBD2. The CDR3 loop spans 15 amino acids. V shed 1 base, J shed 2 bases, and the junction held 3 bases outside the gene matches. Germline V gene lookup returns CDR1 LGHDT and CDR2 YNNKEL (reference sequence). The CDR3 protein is CASSQVPSGTYEQYF. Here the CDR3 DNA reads TGTGCCAGCAGCCAAGTTCCTAGCGGGACCTACGAGCAGTACTTC.

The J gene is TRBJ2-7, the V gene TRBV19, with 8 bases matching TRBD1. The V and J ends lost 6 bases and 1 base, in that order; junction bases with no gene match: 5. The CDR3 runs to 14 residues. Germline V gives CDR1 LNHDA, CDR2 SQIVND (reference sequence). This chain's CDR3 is CASSSTGASYEQYF. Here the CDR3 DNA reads TGTGCCAGTAGCTCGACAGGGGCGTCCTACGAGCAGTACTTC.

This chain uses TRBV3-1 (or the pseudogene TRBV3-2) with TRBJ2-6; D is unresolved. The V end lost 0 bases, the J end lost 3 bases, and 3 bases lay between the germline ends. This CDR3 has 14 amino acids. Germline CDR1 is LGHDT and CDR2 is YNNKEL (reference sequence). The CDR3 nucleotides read TGTGCCAGCAGCCAAGATAGTGGGGCCAACGTCCTGACTTTC. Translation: CASSQDSGANVLTF.

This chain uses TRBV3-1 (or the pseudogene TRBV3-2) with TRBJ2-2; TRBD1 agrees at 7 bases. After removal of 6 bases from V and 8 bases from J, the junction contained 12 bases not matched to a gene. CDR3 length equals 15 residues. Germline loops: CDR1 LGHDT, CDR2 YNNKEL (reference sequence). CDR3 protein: CASRGPTGKLGELFF. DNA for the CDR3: TGTGCCAGCAGGGGGCCGACAGGGAAATTAGGGGAGCTGTTTTTT.

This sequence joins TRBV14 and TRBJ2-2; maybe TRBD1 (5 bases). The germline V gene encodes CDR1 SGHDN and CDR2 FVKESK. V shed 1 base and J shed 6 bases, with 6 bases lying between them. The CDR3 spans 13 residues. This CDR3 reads CASSQVRAGELFF. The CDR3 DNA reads TGTGCCAGCAGCCAAGTCAGGGCCGGGGAGCTGTTTTTT.

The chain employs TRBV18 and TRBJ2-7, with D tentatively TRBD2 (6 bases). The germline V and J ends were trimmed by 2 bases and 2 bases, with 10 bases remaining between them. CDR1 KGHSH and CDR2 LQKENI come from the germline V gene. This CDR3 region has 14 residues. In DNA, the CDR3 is TGTGCCAGCTCACCAGGGACTTCGGCCTACGAGCAGTACTTC. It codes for CASSPGTSAYEQYF. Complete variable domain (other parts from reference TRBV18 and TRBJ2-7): NAGVMQNPRHLVRRRGQEARLRCSPMKGHSHVYWYRQLPEEGLKFMVYLQKENIIDESGMPKERFSAEFPKEGPSILRIQQVVRGDSAAYFCASSPGTSAYEQYFGPGTRLTVT.